Sequencing of this T cell receptor (beta chain) was carried out in a study of glioma-infiltrating T cells after dendritic cell vaccination. Study-wide findings and caveats: Patients with more pretreatment TILs had longer time to progression and survival.

The CDR3 spans 13 residues. The V and J ends lost 0 bases and 1 base respectively, with 4 bases between them. CDR1 and CDR2 (germline): SGHDT, YYEEEE. A note on this clone: Its antigen is still unknown.

Time point reported: after dendritic cell vaccination, including at tumor progression/relapse. The assay was immunoSEQ multiplex PCR, and TCRdb's table has in-frame clones only and misses some. The sample yields approximately 85,000 clones, 85% seen once. The V call is TRBV5-6, the J call TRBJ1-1, with no clear D. The receptor's source is a human donor with glioblastoma. The source material was blood, sampled after dendritic cell vaccination. In DNA form, the CDR3 reads TGTGCCAGCAGCTTGGAACAGAACACTGAAGCTTTCTTT. It is translated as CASSLEQNTEAFF.